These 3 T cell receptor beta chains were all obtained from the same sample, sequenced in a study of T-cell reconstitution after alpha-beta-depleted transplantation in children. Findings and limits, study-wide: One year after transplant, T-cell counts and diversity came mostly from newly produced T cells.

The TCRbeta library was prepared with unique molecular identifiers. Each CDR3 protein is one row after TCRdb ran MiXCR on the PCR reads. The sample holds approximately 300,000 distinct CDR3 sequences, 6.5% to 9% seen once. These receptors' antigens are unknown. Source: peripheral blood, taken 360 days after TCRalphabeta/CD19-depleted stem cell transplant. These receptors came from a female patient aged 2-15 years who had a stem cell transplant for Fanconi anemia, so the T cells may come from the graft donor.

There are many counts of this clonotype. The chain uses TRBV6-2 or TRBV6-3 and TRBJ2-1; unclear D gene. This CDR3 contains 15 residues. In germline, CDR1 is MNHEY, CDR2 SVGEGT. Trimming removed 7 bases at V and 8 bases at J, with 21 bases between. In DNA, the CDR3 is TGTGCCAGCACCATGCGACCCCACCGAAATTATGAGCAGTTCTTC. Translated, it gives CASTMRPHRNYEQFF.

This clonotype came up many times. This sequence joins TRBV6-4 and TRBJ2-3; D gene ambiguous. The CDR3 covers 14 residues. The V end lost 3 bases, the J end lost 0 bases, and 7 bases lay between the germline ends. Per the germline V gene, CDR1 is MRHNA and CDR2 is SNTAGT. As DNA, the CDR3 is TGTGCCAGCAGTGAGGGGAAGAGCACAGATACGCAGTATTTT. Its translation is CASSEGKSTDTQYF.

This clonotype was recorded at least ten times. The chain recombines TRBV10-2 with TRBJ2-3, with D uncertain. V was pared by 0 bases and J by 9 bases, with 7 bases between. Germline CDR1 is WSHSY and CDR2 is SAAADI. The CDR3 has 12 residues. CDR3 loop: CASSESGLTQYF. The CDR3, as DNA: TGCGCCAGCAGTGAGTCAGGCTTGACGCAGTATTTT.